What follows describes a single TCR beta chain. This clonotype has a count of ten or more. Its antigen is unknown. No qualities accompany the bases; no much larger clone lies one base away. Deletion took 3 bases off V and 5 bases off J, with a span of 11 bases between the germline ends. Counted from cysteine to phenylalanine, this CDR3 has 12 amino acids. Of the read, only the CDR3 DNA is kept; its 36 bases are in frame from base 1. CDR1 is given as SQVTM and CDR2 as ANQGSEA, both from the germline V gene. The method was multiplex PCR. Reads for this sample came from an Illumina HiSeq 4000. TCR beta libraries were built with iRepertoire HTBI primers and Arm-PCR amplification of CDR3 regions. Before sequencing, the PCR products went through gel purification. Turning to the authors' computational methods: Across samples, roughly 60 TRBV and 13 to 15 TRBJ segments were identified and used for gene usage analysis of CDR3 amino acid clonotypes. COPE and FqMerger were used to merge filtered high-quality paired reads into contigs. Contigs were aligned with BLAST to IMGT TRBV, TRBD and TRBJ reference genes, and CDR3 was defined per IMGT. Any clonotype with a frequency above 0.1% was classified as a highly expanded clone. Repertoire diversity was measured by Shannon entropy, and V-J evenness by the Gini coefficient. A clonotype was considered public if more than one individual shared it. In TCRdb, the public reads were trimmed at Q25 with fastp and aligned with MiXCR, with productive beta chains retained. Entries are consolidated by CDR3 protein sequence, retaining the most common genes and DNA. TCRdb, rather than the study authors, made the V and J calls. Counted in this sample were about 530,000 distinct CDR3 sequences; 15% to 20% of them appeared once. Together, the top ten hold 25% of the sample.

These data are taken from a study of regulatory T cells in long-lasting Graves disease (dated by TCRdb to the early 2020s). With regard to the full study: Patients with newly diagnosed Graves' disease had been on antithyroid drugs for under 3 months. Peripheral blood TCR sequencing and RNA sequencing compared persistent Graves' disease patients with newly diagnosed Graves' disease patients. The study was conducted in China and was registered as a clinical trial. A total of roughly 35 samples underwent TCR sequencing: around 13 from persistent and roughly 20 from newly diagnosed Graves' disease patients. The study at large found these results: Sequencing and analysis were restricted to the TCR beta chain. A larger number of public clonotypes was shared among persistent patients (2,741) than among newly diagnosed patients (around 890). As a limitation, the authors acknowledged that the small sample size may reduce accuracy. Compared with newly diagnosed patients, persistent Graves' disease patients had lower TCR Shannon entropy and fewer highly expanded clones, which suggests clonal expansion. TRBV28, TRBJ1-2 and TRBJ2-5 were preferentially used in persistent disease, while TRBV20-1 and TRBJ2-1 were favored in newly diagnosed disease. Peripheral blood alone was examined, since thyroid tissue, which constituted the primary lesion, could not be accessed.

The sample's time point label, in plain terms: newly diagnosed GD, antithyroid drugs for less than 3 months. RNA was extracted from PBMCs in TRIzol for both TCR sequencing and RNA sequencing. The diagnosis of Graves' disease was made according to American Thyroid Association guidelines. The patients came from an endocrinology department in Xi'an, China. Each patient gave about 8.1 milliliters of peripheral blood, collected in an EDTA anticoagulant tube. Ficoll Paque Plus density gradient separation was used to isolate PBMCs, and no further T cell sorting was done. An Agilent 2100 Bioanalyzer and agarose gel were used to check RNA quality, while a NanoDrop 2000 measured RNA concentration. The data were also submitted as part of a second study, on T cells in Graves' hyperthyroidism and ophthalmopathy. As the second paper documents: Graves' hyperthyroidism was defined as stable when no progression to ophthalmopathy occurred over 18 months of follow-up. Hyperthyroidism patients were newly diagnosed, had a disease duration of under 2 months, and were aged 18 to 65 years. Patients with uncontrolled infections, other autoimmune diseases, pregnancy or lactation were excluded. Diagnoses relied on clinical symptoms, serum thyroxine and TRAb, thyroid ultrasound and orbital computed tomography. For the first round of RT-PCR on the TCR CDR3, the HTBI primer set was used together with the Qiagen OneStep RT-PCR kit. Blood samples also contained most of the expanded thyroid clonotypes (frequency above 0.001), which suggests that blood repertoires may reflect thyroid immune responses. Ophthalmopathy was separated from stable hyperthyroidism by a 13 V-J signature model, with approximately 89% sensitivity and about 84% specificity obtained in cross-validation and 80%/75% obtained in testing. In validation, progression to ophthalmopathy was predicted by the model with 70.59% sensitivity and roughly 72% specificity, a median of 6.5 months before onset. A discovery cohort of fewer than 110 patients, approximately 44 with Graves' ophthalmopathy and 55 to 60 with stable Graves' hyperthyroidism, was used to find distinguishing TCR V-J signatures. Prospective prediction of ophthalmopathy was tested in an independent validation cohort consisting of 18 to 20 hyperthyroidism patients and 17 patients who later progressed to ophthalmopathy. For training and testing, the roughly 100 patients in the discovery cohort were randomly divided in a 7:3 ratio. In addition, the study compared T-cell repertoires in thyroid tissue and in blood from roughly six Graves' hyperthyroidism patients. Following sampling, methimazole starting at 30 mg daily was given to hyperthyroidism patients, and high-dose intravenous methylprednisolone was given to ophthalmopathy patients. Libraries were constructed in a second round of multiplex PCR, after which size selection and purification were performed. Libraries were sequenced paired-end with 100 bp reads on an Illumina HiSeq2000. Raw data were processed with SOAPnuke, discarding reads with adapters, uncalled bases, mean Phred below 15, or no exact constant-primer or identifier match. COPE v1.2.5 was used to merge the high-quality paired reads, and each unique nucleotide sequence was defined as a clonotype. MiTCR v1.1 was used to align the clonotypes against IMGT TRBV, TRBD and TRBJ reference segments. The analysis was restricted to V-J combinations with a frequency above 0.0001, which together covered 99% to 99.2% of the repertoires. A TCS score was defined as the ratio between F50 (clonal expansion) and ExV (chaos), using BLOSUM62-based TCRdist between CDR3 peptides within each V-J. Welch's t-statistics and random forest reduced roughly 500 V-J features to 10 to 15, which were used in a naive Bayes classifier (R e1071). Sample size was not statistically predetermined, and investigators were not blinded to group allocation. TCR Vbeta CDR3 sequencing of fewer than 150 peripheral blood samples (more than 40 ophthalmopathy, about 80 hyperthyroidism and 17 progressor patients) is reported in the paper.

This material consisted of peripheral blood mononuclear cells (PBMCs), taken at new diagnosis, from a patient treated with antithyroid drugs. The TCR originated in a woman aged 35 to 59 with Graves disease. Donor details come from another sample of the same person, matched by shared clones. Recombination linked TRBV29-1 to TRBJ2-7, with the D gene uncertain. The base sequence is TGCAGCGTTGAGACCTTCAGCGACGAGCAGTACTTC. Translated, it gives CSVETFSDEQYF.